These 5 T cell receptor beta chains were sequenced from one sample in a study of T cell changes during pregnancy in multiple sclerosis. The data were produced by immunoSEQ multiplex PCR, yet TCRdb's version contains in-frame clones alone and is incomplete. The sample lists several thousand clones; around nine tenths were seen once. Sequenced material: CD8+ T cells from peripheral blood mononuclear cells, taken in the first trimester of pregnancy. These receptors were taken from a female donor in good health, enrolled as a control in a pregnancy study.

This clone was seen just once. V and J are TRBV19 and TRBJ2-7, with TRBD2 identical over 10 bases. Trimming took 2 bases from V and 3 from J; bases not matched to a gene: 7. The CDR3 is made up of 16 amino acids. Germline CDR1 reads LNHDA; CDR2 reads SQIVND (reference sequence). CDR3 sequence reads: CASSIFPSGSFYEQYF. CDR3 DNA sequence: TGTGCCAGTAGTATATTTCCTAGCGGGAGTTTCTACGAGCAGTACTTC.

The chain is built from TRBV4-1 and TRBJ1-4; D unresolved. CDR1 and CDR2 from the germline V gene are MGHRA and YSYEKL. The CDR3 runs 13 residues. V lost 0 bases and J 8 bases, leaving 7 bases between the germline ends. Written as DNA, the CDR3 is TGCGCCAGCAGCCAAGACTTAGAGGAAAAACTGTTTTTT. Translating it yields CASSQDLEEKLFF.

There are a few counts of this clone. The chain uses TRBV27 and TRBJ1-1; D is unresolved. The V end was cut by 9 bases, the J end by 5 bases, with 10 bases between. The CDR3 is made up of 11 amino acids. Per the germline V gene, CDR1 is MNHEY and CDR2 is SMNVEV (reference sequence). CDR3 bases: TGTGCCAGTCGACTGGGTACTGAAGCTTTCTTT. Protein product: CASRLGTEAFF.

The V call is TRBV5-8, the J call TRBJ2-3; TRBD1 matches 7 bases. Germline V gene data show CDR1 as SGHTS and CDR2 as YDEGEE. V gave up 3 bases and J gave up 0 bases; unmatched junction bases: 7. The CDR3 is 16 amino acids. In nucleotides, the CDR3 is TGTGCCAGCAGCTGGGCCGGGACAGCCAGCACAGATACGCAGTATTTT. Protein sequence: CASSWAGTASTDTQYF.

This chain joins TRBV21-1 and TRBJ2-5; TRBD1 is taken as the D call from the table, unchecked against the DNA. TRBV21-1 is flagged as a pseudogene. The CDR3 length is 12 residues. DNA for the CDR3: TGTGCCAGCAGCAACAGGGAAGAGACCCAGTACTTC. It specifies CASSNREETQYF.